This TCR beta chain was sequenced for a study of blood T cell repertoires in COVID-19. The CDR3 totals 13 residues. Germline V CDR1 and CDR2: PRHDT, FYEKMQ (reference sequence). The V end lost 2 bases, the J end lost 2 bases, and 6 bases lay between the germline ends. Original processing methods: It was from reference gene primer amplification that nucleated cell counts were estimated. Profiling relied on immunoSEQ multiplex PCR, and the TCRdb table lists in-frame clones only, not all of them. V and J calls plus clone size are reproduced from that table; the DNA served to infer D and trimming. Among a few hundred thousand clones listed, more than 80% were seen once.

This TCR was recovered from a woman in her thirties with COVID-19, enrolled during active disease. V and J are TRBV13 and TRBJ1-2; no reliable D call. Sequences were obtained from peripheral blood. CDR3 in amino acids: CASSLSGNYGYTF. The CDR3 bases are TGTGCCAGCAGCTTATCGGGAAACTATGGCTACACCTTC.